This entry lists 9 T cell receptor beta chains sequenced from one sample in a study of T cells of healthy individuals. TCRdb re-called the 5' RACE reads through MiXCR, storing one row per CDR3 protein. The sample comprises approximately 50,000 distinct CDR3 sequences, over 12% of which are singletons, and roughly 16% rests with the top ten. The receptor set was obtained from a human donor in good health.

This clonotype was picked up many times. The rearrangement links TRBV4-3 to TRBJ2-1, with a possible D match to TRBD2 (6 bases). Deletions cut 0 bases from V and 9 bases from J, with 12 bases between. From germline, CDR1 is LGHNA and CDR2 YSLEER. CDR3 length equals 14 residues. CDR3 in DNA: TGCGCCAGCAGCCAAGAGACCGGGAGCGGTGAGCAGTTCTTC. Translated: CASSQETGSGEQFF.

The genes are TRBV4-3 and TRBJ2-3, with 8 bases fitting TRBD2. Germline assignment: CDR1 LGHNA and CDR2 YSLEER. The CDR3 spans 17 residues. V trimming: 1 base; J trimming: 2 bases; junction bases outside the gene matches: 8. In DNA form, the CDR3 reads TGCGCCAGCAGCCAAGTCAGGACTAGCCGGACCACAGATACGCAGTATTTT. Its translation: CASSQVRTSRTTDTQYF.

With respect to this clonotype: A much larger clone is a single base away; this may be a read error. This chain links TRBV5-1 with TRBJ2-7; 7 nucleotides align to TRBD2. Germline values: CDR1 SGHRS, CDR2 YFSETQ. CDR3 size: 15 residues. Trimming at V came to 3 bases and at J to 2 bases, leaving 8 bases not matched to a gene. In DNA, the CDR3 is TGCGCCAGCAGCTCGGAAGCGGGGATGACCTACGAGCAGTACTTC. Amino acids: CASSSEAGMTYEQYF.

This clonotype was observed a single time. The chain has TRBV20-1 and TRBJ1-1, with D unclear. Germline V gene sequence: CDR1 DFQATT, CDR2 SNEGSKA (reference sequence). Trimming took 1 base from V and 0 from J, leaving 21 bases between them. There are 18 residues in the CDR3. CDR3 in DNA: TGCAGTGCTAGAGGTTTAGGTCTGAAGTTCACAATGAACACTGAAGCTTTCTTT. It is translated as CSARGLGLKFTMNTEAFF.

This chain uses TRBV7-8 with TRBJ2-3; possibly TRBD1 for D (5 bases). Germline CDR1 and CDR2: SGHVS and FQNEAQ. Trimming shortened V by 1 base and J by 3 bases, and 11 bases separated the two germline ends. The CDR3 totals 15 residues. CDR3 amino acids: CASSLGAGKTDTQYF. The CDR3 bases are TGTGCCAGCAGCTTAGGGGCAGGGAAAACAGATACGCAGTATTTT.

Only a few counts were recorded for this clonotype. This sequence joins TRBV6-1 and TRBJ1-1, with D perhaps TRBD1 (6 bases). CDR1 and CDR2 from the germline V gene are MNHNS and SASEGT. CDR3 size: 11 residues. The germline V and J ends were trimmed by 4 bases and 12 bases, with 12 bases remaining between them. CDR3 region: CASSATGVPFF. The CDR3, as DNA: TGTGCCAGCAGTGCGACAGGTGTGCCTTTCTTT.

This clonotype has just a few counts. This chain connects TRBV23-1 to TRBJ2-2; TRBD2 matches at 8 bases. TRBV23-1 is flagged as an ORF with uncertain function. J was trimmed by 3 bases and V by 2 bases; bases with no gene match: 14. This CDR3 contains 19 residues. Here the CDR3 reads CASSQPHGRLAGYTGELFF. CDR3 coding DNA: TGCGCCAGCAGTCAACCCCATGGGCGCCTAGCGGGCTACACCGGGGAGCTGTTTTTT.

The DNA for the CDR3 is TGTGCCAGCAGTCCCGGGACTAGGGGACTCGCAGAGACCCAGTACTTC. Protein: CASSPGTRGLAETQYF. This chain links TRBV7-2 with TRBJ2-5, with 8 nucleotides matching TRBD2. V shed 6 bases, J shed 4 bases, and the junction held 13 bases outside the gene matches. The CDR3 totals 16 residues. Germline V gene data show CDR1 as SGHTA and CDR2 as FQGNSA.

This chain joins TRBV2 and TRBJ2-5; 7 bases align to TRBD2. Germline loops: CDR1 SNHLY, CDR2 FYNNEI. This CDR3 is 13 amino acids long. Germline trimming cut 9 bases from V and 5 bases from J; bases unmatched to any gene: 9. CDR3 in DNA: TGTGCCAGTGGTTACAGGCGGGGGGAGACCCAGTACTTC. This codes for CASGYRRGETQYF.